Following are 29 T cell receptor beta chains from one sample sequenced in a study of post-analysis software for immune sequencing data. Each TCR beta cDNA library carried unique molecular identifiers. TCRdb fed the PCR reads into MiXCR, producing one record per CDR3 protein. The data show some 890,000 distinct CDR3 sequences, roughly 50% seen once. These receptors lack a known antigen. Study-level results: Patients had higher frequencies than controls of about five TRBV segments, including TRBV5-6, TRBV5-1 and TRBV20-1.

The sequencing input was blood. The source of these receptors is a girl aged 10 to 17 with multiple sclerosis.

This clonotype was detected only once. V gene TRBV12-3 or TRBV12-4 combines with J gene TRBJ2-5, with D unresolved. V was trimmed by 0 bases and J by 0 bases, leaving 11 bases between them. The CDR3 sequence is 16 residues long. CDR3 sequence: CASSLARGPYQETQYF. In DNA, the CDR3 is TGTGCCAGCAGTTTAGCCAGAGGCCCGTACCAAGAGACCCAGTACTTC.

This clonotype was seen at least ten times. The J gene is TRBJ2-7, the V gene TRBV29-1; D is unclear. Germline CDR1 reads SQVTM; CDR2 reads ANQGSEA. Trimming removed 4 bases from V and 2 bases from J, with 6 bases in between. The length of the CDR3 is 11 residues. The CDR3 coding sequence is TGCAGCGTTGTAGGTACCTACGAGCAGTACTTC. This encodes CSVVGTYEQYF.

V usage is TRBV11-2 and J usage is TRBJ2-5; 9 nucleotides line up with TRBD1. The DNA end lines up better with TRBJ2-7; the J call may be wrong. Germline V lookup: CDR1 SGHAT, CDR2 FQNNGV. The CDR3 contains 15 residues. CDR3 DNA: TGTGCCAGCAGCCGACCGGGACAGGGTTTTTACGAGCAGTACTTC. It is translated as CASSRPGQGFYEQYF.

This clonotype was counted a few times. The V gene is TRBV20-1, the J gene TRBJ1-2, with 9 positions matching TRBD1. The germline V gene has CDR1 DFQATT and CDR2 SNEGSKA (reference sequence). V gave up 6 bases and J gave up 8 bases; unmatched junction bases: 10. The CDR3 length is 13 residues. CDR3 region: CSAPGQGIGGYTF. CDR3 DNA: TGCAGTGCCCCGGGACAGGGCATAGGCGGCTACACCTTC.

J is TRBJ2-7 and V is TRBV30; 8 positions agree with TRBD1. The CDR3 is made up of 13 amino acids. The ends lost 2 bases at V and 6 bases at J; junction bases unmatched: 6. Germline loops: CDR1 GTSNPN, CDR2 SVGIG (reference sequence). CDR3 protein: CAWSSGQVSEQYF. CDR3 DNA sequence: TGTGCCTGGAGTTCGGGACAGGTCTCCGAGCAGTACTTC.

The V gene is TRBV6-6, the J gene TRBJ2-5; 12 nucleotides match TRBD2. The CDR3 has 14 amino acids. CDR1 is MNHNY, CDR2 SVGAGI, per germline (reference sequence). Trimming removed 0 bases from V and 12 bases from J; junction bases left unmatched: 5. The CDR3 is CASSYSKTSGREYF. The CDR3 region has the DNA TGTGCCAGCAGTTACTCGAAGACTAGCGGGAGAGAGTACTTC.

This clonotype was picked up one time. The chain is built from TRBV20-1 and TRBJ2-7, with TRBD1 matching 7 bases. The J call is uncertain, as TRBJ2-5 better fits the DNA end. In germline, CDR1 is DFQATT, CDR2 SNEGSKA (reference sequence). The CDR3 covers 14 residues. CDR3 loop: CSASHLDREETQYF. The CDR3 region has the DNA TGCAGTGCTTCCCACCTCGACAGGGAAGAGACCCAGTACTTC.

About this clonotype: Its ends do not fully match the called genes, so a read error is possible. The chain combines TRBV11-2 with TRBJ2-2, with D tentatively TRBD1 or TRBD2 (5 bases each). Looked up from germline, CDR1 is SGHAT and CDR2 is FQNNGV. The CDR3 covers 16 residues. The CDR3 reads CASSPFGTLYTGERFF. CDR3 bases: TGTGCCAGCAGCCCCTTCGGGACCCTTTACACCGGGGAGCGGTTTTTT.

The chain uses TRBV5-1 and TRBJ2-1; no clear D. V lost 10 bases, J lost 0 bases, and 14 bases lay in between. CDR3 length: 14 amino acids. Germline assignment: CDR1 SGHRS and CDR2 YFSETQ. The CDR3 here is CACSRISSYNEQFF. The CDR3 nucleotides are TGCGCCTGCTCCCGGATAAGCTCCTACAATGAGCAGTTCTTC.

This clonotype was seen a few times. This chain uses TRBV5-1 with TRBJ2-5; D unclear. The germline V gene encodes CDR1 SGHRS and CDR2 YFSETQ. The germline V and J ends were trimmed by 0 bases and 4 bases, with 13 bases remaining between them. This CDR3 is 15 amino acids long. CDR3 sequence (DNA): TGCGCCAGCAGCTTGGTGGTCTCCCCAGGAGAGACCCAGTACTTC. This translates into CASSLVVSPGETQYF.

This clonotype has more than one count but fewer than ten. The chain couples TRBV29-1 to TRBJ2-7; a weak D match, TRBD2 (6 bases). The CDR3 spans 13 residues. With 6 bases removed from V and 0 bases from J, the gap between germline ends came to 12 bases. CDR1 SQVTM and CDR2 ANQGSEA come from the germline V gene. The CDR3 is CSVGGFNSYEQYF. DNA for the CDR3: TGCAGCGTGGGGGGTTTTAACTCCTACGAGCAGTACTTC.

CDR3 sequence (DNA): TGTGCCAGCAGCTCAACGACTGGGCAAACTAACTATGGCTACACCTTC. It translates to CASSSTTGQTNYGYTF. The V gene is TRBV6-5, the J gene TRBJ1-2; unclear D gene. The V gene's germline CDR1 is MNHEY and CDR2 SVGAGI. This CDR3 spans 16 amino acids. The germline V and J ends were trimmed by 6 bases and 0 bases, with 17 bases remaining between them.

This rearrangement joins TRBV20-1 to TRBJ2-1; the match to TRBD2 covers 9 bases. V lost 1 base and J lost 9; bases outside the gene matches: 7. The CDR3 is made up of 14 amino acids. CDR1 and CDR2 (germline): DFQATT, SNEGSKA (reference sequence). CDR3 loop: CSARVLAGTSEQFF. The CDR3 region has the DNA TGCAGTGCTAGAGTTCTAGCGGGAACCAGTGAGCAGTTCTTC.

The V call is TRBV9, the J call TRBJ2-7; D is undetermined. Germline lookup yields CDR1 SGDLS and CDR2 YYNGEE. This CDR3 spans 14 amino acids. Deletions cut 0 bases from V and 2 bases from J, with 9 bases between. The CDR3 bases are TGTGCCAGCAGCGTAGTCCCGATAACCTACGAGCAGTACTTC. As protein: CASSVVPITYEQYF. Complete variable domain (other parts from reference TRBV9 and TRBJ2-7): DSGVTQTPKHLITATGQRVTLRCSPRSGDLSVYWYQQSLDQGLQFLIQYYNGEERAKGNILERFSAQQFPDLHSELNLSSLELGDSALYFCASSVVPITYEQYFGPGTRLTVT.

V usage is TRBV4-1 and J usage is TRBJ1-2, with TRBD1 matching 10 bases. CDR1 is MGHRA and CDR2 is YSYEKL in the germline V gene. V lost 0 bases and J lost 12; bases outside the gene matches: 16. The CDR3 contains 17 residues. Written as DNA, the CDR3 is TGCGCCAGCAGCCAAGAAGTCCAGGGGGCGTGGGACAGGGGAAACACCTTC. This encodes CASSQEVQGAWDRGNTF.

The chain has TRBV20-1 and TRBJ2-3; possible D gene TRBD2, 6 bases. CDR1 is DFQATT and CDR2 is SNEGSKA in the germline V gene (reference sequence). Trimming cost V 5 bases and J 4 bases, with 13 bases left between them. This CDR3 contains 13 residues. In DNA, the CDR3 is TGCAGTGCTTCCTCGACGGGGGCAGATACGCAGTATTTT. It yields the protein CSASSTGADTQYF.

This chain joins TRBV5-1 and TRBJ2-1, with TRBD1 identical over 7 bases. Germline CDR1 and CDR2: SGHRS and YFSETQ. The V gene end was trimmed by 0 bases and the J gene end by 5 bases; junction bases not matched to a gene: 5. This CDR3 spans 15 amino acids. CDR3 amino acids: CASSLVDRFDNEQFF. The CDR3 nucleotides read TGCGCCAGCAGCTTGGTGGACAGGTTCGACAATGAGCAGTTCTTC.

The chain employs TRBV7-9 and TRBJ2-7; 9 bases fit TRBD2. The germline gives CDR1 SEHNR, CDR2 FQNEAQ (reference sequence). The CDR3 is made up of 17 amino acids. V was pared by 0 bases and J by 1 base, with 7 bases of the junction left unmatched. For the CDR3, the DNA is TGTGCCAGCAGCTTAGCGCAGGGTAGCGGGAGATCCTACGAGCAGTACTTC. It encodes CASSLAQGSGRSYEQYF.

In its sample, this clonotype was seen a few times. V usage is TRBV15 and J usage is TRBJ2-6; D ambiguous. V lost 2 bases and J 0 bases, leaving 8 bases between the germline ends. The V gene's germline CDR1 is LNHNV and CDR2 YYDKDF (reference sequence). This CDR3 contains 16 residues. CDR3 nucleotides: TGTGCCACCAGCAGACCTTTCTCCTCTGGGGCCAACGTCCTGACTTTC. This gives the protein CATSRPFSSGANVLTF.

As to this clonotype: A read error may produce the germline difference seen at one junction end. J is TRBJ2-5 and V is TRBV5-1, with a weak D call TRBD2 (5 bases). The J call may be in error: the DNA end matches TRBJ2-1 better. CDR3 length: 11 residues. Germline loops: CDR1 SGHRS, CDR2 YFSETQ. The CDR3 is CASSREGGQFF. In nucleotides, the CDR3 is TGTGCCAGCAGCCGTGAGGGCGGTCAGTTCTTC.

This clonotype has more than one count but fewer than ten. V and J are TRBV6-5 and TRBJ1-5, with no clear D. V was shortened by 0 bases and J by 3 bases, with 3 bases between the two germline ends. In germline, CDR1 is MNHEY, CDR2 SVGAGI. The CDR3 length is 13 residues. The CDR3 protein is CASSYSNNQPQHF. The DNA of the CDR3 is TGTGCCAGCAGTTACTCGAACAATCAGCCCCAGCATTTT.

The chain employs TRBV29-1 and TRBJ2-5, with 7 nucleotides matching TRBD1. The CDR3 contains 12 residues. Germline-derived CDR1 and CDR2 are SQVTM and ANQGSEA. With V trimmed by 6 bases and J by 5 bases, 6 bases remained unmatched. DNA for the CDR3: TGCAGCGTCCTGACAGGGACGGAGACCCAGTACTTC. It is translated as CSVLTGTETQYF.

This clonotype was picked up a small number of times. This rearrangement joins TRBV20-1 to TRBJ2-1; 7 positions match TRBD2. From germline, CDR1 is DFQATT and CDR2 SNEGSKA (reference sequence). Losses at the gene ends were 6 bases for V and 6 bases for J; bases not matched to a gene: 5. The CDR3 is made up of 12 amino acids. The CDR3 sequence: CSASTSVNEQFF. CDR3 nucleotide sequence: TGCAGTGCCTCAACTAGCGTCAATGAGCAGTTCTTC.

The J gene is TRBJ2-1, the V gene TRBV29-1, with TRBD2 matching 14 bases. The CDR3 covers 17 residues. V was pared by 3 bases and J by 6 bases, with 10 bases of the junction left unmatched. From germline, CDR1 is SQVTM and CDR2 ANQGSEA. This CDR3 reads CSVDGLAGGLKANEQFF. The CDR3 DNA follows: TGCAGCGTTGACGGACTAGCGGGGGGCCTAAAGGCCAATGAGCAGTTCTTC.

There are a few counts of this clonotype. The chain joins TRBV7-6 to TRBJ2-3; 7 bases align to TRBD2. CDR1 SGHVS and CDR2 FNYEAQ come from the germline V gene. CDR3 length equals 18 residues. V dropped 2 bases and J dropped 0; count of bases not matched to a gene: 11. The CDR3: CASSLTASGRRSTDTQYF. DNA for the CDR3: TGTGCCAGCAGCTTAACGGCTAGCGGAAGACGGAGCACAGATACGCAGTATTTT.

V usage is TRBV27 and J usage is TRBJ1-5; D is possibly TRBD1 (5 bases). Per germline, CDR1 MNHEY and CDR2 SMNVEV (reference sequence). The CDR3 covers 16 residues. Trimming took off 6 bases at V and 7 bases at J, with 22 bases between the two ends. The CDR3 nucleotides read TGTGCCAGCAGGCCCAAACCGGGACCTTCGGGGCAGCCCCAGCATTTT. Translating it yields CASRPKPGPSGQPQHF.

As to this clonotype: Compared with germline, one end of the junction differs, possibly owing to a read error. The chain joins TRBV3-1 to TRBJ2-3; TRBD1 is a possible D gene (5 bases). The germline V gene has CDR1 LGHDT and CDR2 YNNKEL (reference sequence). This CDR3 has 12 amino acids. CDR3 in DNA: TGTGCCAGCAGCCAAGTGACAGAGACGCAGTATTTT. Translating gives CASSQVTETQYF.

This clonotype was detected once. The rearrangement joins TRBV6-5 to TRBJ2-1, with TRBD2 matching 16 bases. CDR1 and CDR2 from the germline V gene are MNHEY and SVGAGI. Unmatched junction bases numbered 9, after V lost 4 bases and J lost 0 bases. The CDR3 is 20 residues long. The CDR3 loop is CASSSTGLAGGPRSYNEQFF. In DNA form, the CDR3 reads TGTGCCAGCAGTTCGACGGGACTAGCGGGGGGGCCCCGCTCCTACAATGAGCAGTTCTTC.

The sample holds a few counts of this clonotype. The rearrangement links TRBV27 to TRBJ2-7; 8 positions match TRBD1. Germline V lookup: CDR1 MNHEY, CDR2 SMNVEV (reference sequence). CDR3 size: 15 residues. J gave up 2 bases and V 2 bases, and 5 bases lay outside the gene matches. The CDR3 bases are TGTGCCAGCAGTTTAGAGGGCAGGGGGCCCTACGAGCAGTACTTC. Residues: CASSLEGRGPYEQYF.